These 10 T cell receptor beta chains originate from one sample sequenced in a study of shared clonotypes between healthy human individuals (dated by TCRdb to the early 2020s). CD8 naive samples were CD45RO-negative cells positively selected for CCR7, giving a CD45RA+CCR7+ population that excluded TemRA cells. The library was produced with the immunoSEQ multiplex PCR assay. TCRdb took this table from immuneACCESS and kept in-frame rearrangements with V and J called. Such tables lack part of the clones; where checked against another copy, unresolved V genes explain under half of the gap, and the rest is unexplained. For this sample there are about 580,000 clones; 95% to 98% appear just once. Of the sample, 0.25% to 0.35% is held by the ten largest clones. Sequences were obtained from naive CD8+ T cells sorted from blood. Taken with the paper, the label for cell subset or site translates to: CD45RA+CCR7+. The source is a man aged 30 to 39 in good health.

This chain joins TRBV29-1 and TRBJ2-7; 7 bases are a match to TRBD2. The CDR3 extends over 15 amino acids. The V gene end was trimmed by 4 bases and the J gene end by 3 bases; junction bases not matched to a gene: 12. Per germline, CDR1 SQVTM and CDR2 ANQGSEA. Written as DNA, the CDR3 is TGCAGCGTTGGAAGGGGCGGGAGTCTTAACTACGAGCAGTACTTC. Protein product: CSVGRGGSLNYEQYF.

The chain uses TRBV7-9 and TRBJ2-2; 7 positions match TRBD2. The germline CDR1 and CDR2 sequences are SEHNR and FQNEAQ (reference sequence). The J segment lost 5 bases and the V segment lost 5 bases, leaving 11 bases of the junction unmatched. This CDR3 has 16 residues. The CDR3 nucleotides are TGTGCCAGCAGCCCCTCGGCGGGAGTTAGAACCGGGGAGCTGTTTTTT. This translates into CASSPSAGVRTGELFF.

V is TRBV23-1 and J is TRBJ2-7, with D perhaps being TRBD1 or TRBD2 (5 bases each). TRBV23-1 has ORF status, its function being uncertain. There are 13 residues in the CDR3. V was pared by 3 bases and J by 9 bases, with 15 bases between. The CDR3 spells CASSHGACSGQYF. The CDR3 region has the DNA TGCGCCAGCAGTCACGGGGCCTGCTCTGGGCAGTACTTC.

This chain connects TRBV10-2 to TRBJ1-1; D remains unclear. V shed 6 bases and J shed 7 bases, with 12 bases lying between them. CDR3 length: 12 amino acids. From germline, CDR1 is WSHSY and CDR2 SAAADI. Here the CDR3 reads CASRLGALEAFF. The CDR3 coding sequence is TGCGCCAGCAGATTGGGAGCCCTTGAAGCTTTCTTT.

This sequence joins TRBV10-2 and TRBJ2-7, with D possibly being TRBD2 (7 bases). With 7 bases removed from V and 4 bases from J, the gap between germline ends came to 14 bases. The CDR3 totals 13 residues. Germline V lookup: CDR1 WSHSY, CDR2 SAAADI. In nucleotides, the CDR3 is TGCGCCAGCACCGGGGGGCGCCTATACGAGCAGTACTTC. Its translation: CASTGGRLYEQYF.

The J gene is TRBJ2-7, the V gene TRBV19, with D tentatively TRBD1 (7 bases). V shed 8 bases and J shed 5 bases, with 13 bases lying between them. The CDR3 is 12 residues long. Germline CDR1 is LNHDA and CDR2 is SQIVND (reference sequence). The CDR3 region is CASRQGGNEQYF. For the CDR3, the DNA is TGTGCCAGTCGACAGGGAGGAAACGAGCAGTACTTC.

The chain carries TRBV4-1 and TRBJ1-5; D remains unclear. CDR1 MGHRA and CDR2 YSYEKL come from the germline V gene. Trimming left V 1 base short and J 11 bases short, with 12 bases between. The CDR3 sequence is 13 residues long. The CDR3 reads CASSQVLQRAQHF. CDR3 nucleotide sequence: TGCGCCAGCAGCCAAGTATTACAGAGGGCCCAGCATTTT.

The sample holds one count of this clone. V is TRBV28 and J is TRBJ1-1; D is undetermined. From germline, CDR1 is MDHEN and CDR2 SYDVKM. The CDR3 is 11 amino acids. The V end was cut by 9 bases, the J end by 4 bases, with 9 bases between. CDR3 DNA sequence: TGTGCCAGAACTTGTCCCACTGAAGCTTTCTTT. This sequence encodes CARTCPTEAFF.

This chain joins TRBV10-2 and TRBJ1-1, with 7 bases lining up with TRBD1. Trimming took 5 bases from V and 2 from J; bases not matched to a gene: 11. The length of the CDR3 is 16 residues. CDR1 is WSHSY, CDR2 SAAADI, per germline. Here the CDR3 DNA reads TGCGCCAGCAGTATCACAGGGGCTGCGATAAACACTGAAGCTTTCTTT. It yields the protein CASSITGAAINTEAFF.

The chain combines TRBV4-1 with TRBJ2-7; 7 bases are a match to TRBD2. Trimming at V came to 4 bases and at J to 3 bases, leaving 9 bases not matched to a gene. The length of the CDR3 is 15 residues. Germline assignment: CDR1 MGHRA and CDR2 YSYEKL. The CDR3, as DNA: TGCGCCAGCAGCCCGTCAACTAGCGCGAACTACGAGCAGTACTTC. Its translation: CASSPSTSANYEQYF.